Below, 30 T cell receptor beta chains from the same sample are listed, as sequenced in a study of patients and donors after allogeneic stem cell transplantation. Each CDR3 protein is one row after TCRdb ran MiXCR on the RT-PCR reads. The table records fewer than 500,000 distinct CDR3 sequences, 16% of them present only once. Sample: blood, either unsorted or a sorted T cell fraction (not recorded which). Receptor source: a human donor who was either an allogeneic HSCT recipient or a stem cell or donor lymphocyte infusion donor (not recorded which). It is not recorded whose cells these are; they may come from a transplant donor.

This chain's CDR3 is CATSDRGQSGGYTF. In DNA, the CDR3 is TGTGCCACCAGTGACCGGGGACAGTCGGGCGGCTACACCTTC. The chain recombines TRBV24-1 with TRBJ1-2; 7 bases match TRBD1. CDR3 length equals 14 residues. The V gene end was trimmed by 4 bases and the J gene end by 8 bases; junction bases not matched to a gene: 9. Germline lookup yields CDR1 KGHDR and CDR2 SFDVKD.

This clonotype has more than one count but fewer than ten. The chain has TRBV24-1 and TRBJ2-1, with TRBD2 matching over 9 bases. V was pared by 9 bases and J by 8 bases, with 10 bases of the junction left unmatched. The CDR3 loop spans 14 amino acids. CDR1 KGHDR and CDR2 SFDVKD come from the germline V gene. CDR3 sequence: CATGNSGSSYEQFF. The CDR3, as DNA: TGTGCCACCGGAAATAGCGGGAGCAGCTATGAGCAGTTCTTC.

The chain combines TRBV6-5 with TRBJ2-7, with D perhaps TRBD1 (6 bases). Trimming took 0 bases from V and 4 from J, leaving 10 bases between them. CDR1 is MNHEY, CDR2 SVGAGI, per germline. This CDR3 spans 14 amino acids. The CDR3 DNA sequence: TGTGCCAGCAGTTACTCGAACCAGGGGTACGAGCAGTACTTC. Translating it yields CASSYSNQGYEQYF.

The V call is TRBV7-9, the J call TRBJ1-2, with 9 positions matching TRBD1. Unmatched junction bases numbered 9, after V lost 4 bases and J lost 0 bases. CDR1 is SEHNR, CDR2 FQNEAQ, per germline (reference sequence). The CDR3 is 17 amino acids. CDR3 sequence reads: CASSSQGALLANYGYTF. In DNA, the CDR3 is TGTGCCAGCAGCTCACAGGGGGCTCTACTTGCTAACTATGGCTACACCTTC.

The chain links TRBV2 to TRBJ2-5; 12 bases are shared with TRBD2. Germline loops: CDR1 SNHLY, CDR2 FYNNEI. The J segment lost 2 bases and the V segment lost 6 bases, leaving 13 bases of the junction unmatched. CDR3 length: 18 residues. The DNA of the CDR3 is TGTGCCAGCAGGTCCGGACTAGCGGGGACCTTCGCGCAAGAGACCCAGTACTTC. Its translation: CASRSGLAGTFAQETQYF.

This clonotype has more than one count but fewer than ten. The rearrangement joins TRBV7-8 to TRBJ1-6, with D tentatively TRBD1 (6 bases). From germline, CDR1 is SGHVS and CDR2 FQNEAQ. The CDR3 covers 16 residues. Trimming left V 4 bases short and J 9 bases short, with 19 bases between. The CDR3 loop is CASSSLSREGGSPLHF. The CDR3 nucleotides read TGTGCCAGCAGCTCCCTGTCCCGCGAGGGGGGTTCACCCCTCCACTTT.

This rearrangement joins TRBV21-1 to TRBJ2-3; the table's D gene call, TRBD2, was not cross checked with the DNA. TRBV21-1 is a documented pseudogene. The CDR3 spans 14 residues. The CDR3 loop reads CASSRLAGGDTQYF. The CDR3 DNA follows: TGTGCCAGCAGCAGACTAGCGGGAGGTGATACGCAGTATTTT.

The chain has TRBV10-3 and TRBJ1-4, with D possibly TRBD1 on 5 matching bases. The CDR3 has 15 residues. CDR1 is ENHRY, CDR2 SYGVKD, per germline. Trimming took 3 bases from V and 7 from J, leaving 15 bases between them. The CDR3 loop is CAISDPGRNTEKLFF. CDR3 DNA sequence: TGTGCCATCAGTGATCCGGGGCGCAATACTGAAAAACTGTTTTTT.

This chain joins TRBV5-1 and TRBJ2-2; perhaps TRBD1 as D (6 bases). This CDR3 is built from 19 residues. The germline V gene has CDR1 SGHRS and CDR2 YFSETQ. Deletions cut 4 bases from V and 2 bases from J, with 24 bases between. CDR3 loop: CASSMLGASPSLNTGELFF. The CDR3 DNA reads as TGCGCCAGCAGCATGCTGGGGGCGTCGCCTTCTTTAAACACCGGGGAGCTGTTTTTT.

The rearrangement joins TRBV30 to TRBJ1-2; no firm D call. The CDR3 sequence is 13 residues long. Germline lookup yields CDR1 GTSNPN and CDR2 SVGIG (reference sequence). Trimming left V 4 bases short and J 0 bases short, with 9 bases between. The CDR3 DNA follows: TGTGCCTGGACTCCAGCCGCTAACTATGGCTACACCTTC. Translating it yields CAWTPAANYGYTF.

This clonotype came up a few times. The V call is TRBV7-9, the J call TRBJ2-3; D remains unclear. Germline V gene data show CDR1 as SEHNR and CDR2 as FQNEAQ (reference sequence). CDR3 length: 16 amino acids. V lost 5 bases, J lost 1 base, and 16 bases lay in between. The CDR3 coding sequence is TGTGCCAGCAGCCCATCGAGTAGCAAACGCACAGATACGCAGTATTTT. It encodes CASSPSSSKRTDTQYF.

J is TRBJ2-4 and V is TRBV19; TRBD1 aligns across 7 bases. The junction had 13 bases not matched to a gene; V was cut back by 5 bases and J by 0 bases. This CDR3 region has 18 residues. The germline CDR1 and CDR2 sequences are LNHDA and SQIVND (reference sequence). The CDR3 region has the DNA TGTGCCAGTAGTCCACGTCCTAGGGGGCTAACAGCCAAAAACATTCAGTACTTC. Translated: CASSPRPRGLTAKNIQYF. Combining the CDR3 with reference TRBV19 and TRBJ2-4 gives the whole variable domain DGGITQSPKYLFRKEGQNVTLSCEQNLNHDAMYWYRQDPGQGLRLIYYSQIVNDFQKGDIAEGYSVSREKKESFPLTVTSAQKNPTAFYLCASSPRPRGLTAKNIQYFGAGTRLSVL.

This clonotype was recorded many times. The chain links TRBV3-1 to TRBJ2-1; D tentatively fits TRBD1 or TRBD2 (5 bases each). The CDR3 covers 14 residues. V was trimmed by 5 bases and J by 7 bases, leaving 15 bases between them. The germline V gene has CDR1 LGHDT and CDR2 YNNKEL (reference sequence). The DNA for the CDR3 is TGTGCCAGCAGCTCCCGGGACGTCCCTAATGAGCAGTTCTTC. Protein: CASSSRDVPNEQFF.

The chain combines TRBV29-1 with TRBJ2-5; 9 bases map to TRBD1. The J segment lost 4 bases and the V segment lost 4 bases, leaving 10 bases of the junction unmatched. CDR1 SQVTM and CDR2 ANQGSEA come from the germline V gene. The CDR3 runs 15 residues. For the CDR3, the DNA is TGCAGCGTTGTATCTCCGGGACAGGGAGGAGAGACCCAGTACTTC. Its translation is CSVVSPGQGGETQYF.

This clonotype was counted only a few times. The V call is TRBV20-1, the J call TRBJ1-5; tentative D call: TRBD1 (5 bases). Germline-derived CDR1 and CDR2 are DFQATT and SNEGSKA (reference sequence). V gave up 0 bases and J gave up 6 bases, with 15 bases separating them. This CDR3 contains 15 residues. Here the CDR3 reads CSARDSRVRIQPQHF. In nucleotides, the CDR3 is TGCAGTGCTAGAGATTCCAGGGTCCGAATTCAGCCCCAGCATTTT.

Only a few counts were recorded for this clonotype. The chain employs TRBV18 and TRBJ1-1; D ambiguous. The CDR3 sequence is 14 residues long. In germline, CDR1 is KGHSH, CDR2 LQKENI. The V and J ends lost 1 base and 1 base respectively, with 7 bases between them. CDR3 in amino acids: CASSPRRENTEAFF. The CDR3 DNA reads as TGTGCCAGCTCACCACGCCGAGAGAACACTGAAGCTTTCTTT.

In its sample, this clonotype was seen many times. This chain uses TRBV4-1 with TRBJ2-7; D is ambiguous. The CDR3 has 15 amino acids. Germline lookup yields CDR1 MGHRA and CDR2 YSYEKL. Between the trimmed V and J ends, which lost 0 bases and 3 bases, there was a span of 12 bases. The CDR3 DNA reads TGCGCCAGCAGCCAAGACCCAGCGCGATACTACGAGCAGTACTTC. This translates into CASSQDPARYYEQYF.

The gene calls are TRBV18 and TRBJ1-1, with 8 bases fitting TRBD1. Trimming cost V 2 bases and J 5 bases; bases outside gene matches: 4. The CDR3 contains 14 residues. CDR1 and CDR2 from the germline V gene are KGHSH and LQKENI. The CDR3 reads CASSPFRGQTEAFF. In DNA form, the CDR3 reads TGTGCCAGCTCACCATTCAGGGGGCAAACTGAAGCTTTCTTT.

The chain uses TRBV2 and TRBJ2-1; 11 nucleotides match TRBD2. V gave up 7 bases and J gave up 8 bases; unmatched junction bases: 10. Germline lookup yields CDR1 SNHLY and CDR2 FYNNEI. The CDR3 is made up of 15 amino acids. In DNA, the CDR3 is TGTGCCAGCAATACCCTAGCGGGGGGCCAGCATGAGCAGTTCTTC. This sequence encodes CASNTLAGGQHEQFF.

This chain links TRBV7-3 with TRBJ2-1; the match to TRBD1 covers 8 bases. J lost 10 bases, V lost 3 bases, and 5 bases had no gene match. The CDR3 extends over 13 amino acids. Per germline, CDR1 SGHTA and CDR2 FQGTGA. CDR3 sequence reads: CASSFAQGAEQFF. The CDR3 nucleotides read TGTGCCAGCAGCTTCGCCCAGGGGGCCGAGCAGTTCTTC.

CDR3 in DNA: TGTGCCAGCTCGAGGACAGGGAGGGACACTGAAGCTTTCTTT. Amino acid sequence: CASSRTGRDTEAFF. V is TRBV18 and J is TRBJ1-1; 8 bases fit TRBD1. CDR3 length: 14 residues. With 6 bases clipped from V and 3 bases from J, the junction kept 6 bases outside the gene matches. Per the germline V gene, CDR1 is KGHSH and CDR2 is LQKENI.

This rearrangement joins TRBV5-1 to TRBJ1-1; 8 bases are shared with TRBD1. This CDR3 contains 15 residues. CDR1 is SGHRS, CDR2 YFSETQ, per germline. J lost 4 bases, V lost 0 bases, and 5 bases had no gene match. In DNA form, the CDR3 reads TGCGCCAGCAGCTTGGGGACAGGGAACCCCACTGAAGCTTTCTTT. It encodes CASSLGTGNPTEAFF.

This clonotype was counted a few times. The J gene is TRBJ2-3, the V gene TRBV9; 9 bases are shared with TRBD1. Trimming at V came to 1 base and at J to 3 bases, leaving 3 bases not matched to a gene. The CDR3 runs to 15 residues. Looked up from germline, CDR1 is SGDLS and CDR2 is YYNGEE. The CDR3 DNA reads TGTGCCAGCAGCGTATGGACAGGGGTTACAGATACGCAGTATTTT. It specifies CASSVWTGVTDTQYF. Supplemented by reference TRBV9 and TRBJ2-3, the full variable domain reads DSGVTQTPKHLITATGQRVTLRCSPRSGDLSVYWYQQSLDQGLQFLIQYYNGEERAKGNILERFSAQQFPDLHSELNLSSLELGDSALYFCASSVWTGVTDTQYFGPGTRLTVL.

This chain uses TRBV29-1 with TRBJ2-2, with a possible D match to TRBD2 (5 bases). V dropped 5 bases and J dropped 1 base, with 8 bases sitting between them. There are 13 residues in the CDR3. CDR1 is SQVTM and CDR2 is ANQGSEA in the germline V gene. CDR3 sequence reads: CSVIAGNTGELFF. CDR3 DNA: TGCAGCGTTATTGCGGGGAACACCGGGGAGCTGTTTTTT.

The chain combines TRBV10-3 with TRBJ2-2; D is unclear. CDR1 and CDR2 (germline): ENHRY, SYGVKD. The ends were cut back, 0 bases at V and 6 bases at J, with 11 bases in the middle. CDR3 size: 15 residues. The CDR3 region has the DNA TGTGCCATCAGTGAGTCGGGAAGACGTGCCGGGGAGCTGTTTTTT. It translates to CAISESGRRAGELFF.

This clonotype was seen repeatedly, ten times or more. The rearrangement uses TRBV7-8 and TRBJ1-5; D is unclear. V was pared by 4 bases and J by 0 bases, with 16 bases between. The CDR3 is 17 amino acids. CDR1 SGHVS and CDR2 FQNEAQ come from the germline V gene. The CDR3 loop reads CASSSIRFRNSNQPQHF. The CDR3 DNA reads TGTGCCAGCAGCTCAATACGTTTCAGGAATAGCAATCAGCCCCAGCATTTT. Looking up the rest from reference TRBV7-8 and TRBJ1-5 gives the full variable domain: GAGVSQSPRYKVAKRGQDVALRCDPISGHVSLFWYQQALGQGPEFLTYFQNEAQLDKSGLPSDRFFAERPEGSVSTLKIQRTQQEDSAVYLCASSSIRFRNSNQPQHFGDGTRLSIL.

This chain joins TRBV9 and TRBJ2-2; tentatively, D is TRBD1 (6 bases). The V end was cut by 4 bases, the J end by 0 bases, with 16 bases between. The CDR3 has 17 amino acids. Per the germline V gene, CDR1 is SGDLS and CDR2 is YYNGEE. The CDR3 loop is CASSPRGRGSNTGELFF. The CDR3 DNA is TGTGCCAGCAGCCCCCGTGGAAGGGGGTCGAACACCGGGGAGCTGTTTTTT.

The J gene is TRBJ1-1, the V gene TRBV6-5, with unresolved D. The CDR3 loop spans 12 amino acids. The germline V and J ends were trimmed by 8 bases and 5 bases, with 12 bases remaining between them. The germline gives CDR1 MNHEY, CDR2 SVGAGI. The CDR3 reads CASARGKTEAFF. The CDR3 nucleotides are TGTGCCAGCGCTCGAGGGAAAACTGAAGCTTTCTTT.

To note about this clonotype: A read error is likely, as this CDR3 ends without the conserved phenylalanine or tryptophan. The chain carries TRBV5-1 and TRBJ1-3; D is unresolved. CDR1 is SGHRS and CDR2 is YFSETQ in the germline V gene. CDR3 length: 15 amino acids. V dropped 1 base and J dropped 0 bases, with 8 bases sitting between them. CDR3 protein: CASSLNPDSGNTIYL. The CDR3 DNA reads TGCGCCAGCAGCTTGAATCCGGACTCTGGAAACACCATATATCTT.

This chain uses TRBV15 with TRBJ1-6; D gene ambiguous. CDR1 is LNHNV and CDR2 is YYDKDF in the germline V gene (reference sequence). Between the trimmed V and J ends, which lost 4 bases and 3 bases, there was a span of 19 bases. The CDR3 sequence is 18 residues long. CDR3 coding DNA: TGTGCCACCAGCAATGACCTACAAATCAACAACTATAATTCACCCCTCCACTTT. Encoded protein: CATSNDLQINNYNSPLHF. The complete variable domain, with remaining parts taken from reference TRBV15 and TRBJ1-6, reads DAMVIQNPRYQVTQFGKPVTLSCSQTLNHNVMYWYQQKSSQAPKLLFHYYDKDFNNEADTPDNFQSRRPNTSFCFLDIRSPGLGDTAMYLCATSNDLQINNYNSPLHFGNGTRLTVT.